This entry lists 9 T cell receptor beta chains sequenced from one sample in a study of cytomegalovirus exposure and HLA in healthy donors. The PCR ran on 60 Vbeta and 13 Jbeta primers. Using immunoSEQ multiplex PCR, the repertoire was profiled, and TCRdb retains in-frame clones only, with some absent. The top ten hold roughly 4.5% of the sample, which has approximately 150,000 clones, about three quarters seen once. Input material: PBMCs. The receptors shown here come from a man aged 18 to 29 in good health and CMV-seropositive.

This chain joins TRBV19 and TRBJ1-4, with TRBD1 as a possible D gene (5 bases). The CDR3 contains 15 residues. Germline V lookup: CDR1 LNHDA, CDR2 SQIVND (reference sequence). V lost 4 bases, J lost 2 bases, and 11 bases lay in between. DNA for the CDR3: TGTGCCAGTAGTAGGCGCGGGGGGACTAATGAAAAACTGTTTTTT. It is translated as CASSRRGGTNEKLFF. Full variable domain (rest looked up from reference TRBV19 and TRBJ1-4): DGGITQSPKYLFRKEGQNVTLSCEQNLNHDAMYWYRQDPGQGLRLIYYSQIVNDFQKGDIAEGYSVSREKKESFPLTVTSAQKNPTAFYLCASSRRGGTNEKLFFGSGTQLSVL.

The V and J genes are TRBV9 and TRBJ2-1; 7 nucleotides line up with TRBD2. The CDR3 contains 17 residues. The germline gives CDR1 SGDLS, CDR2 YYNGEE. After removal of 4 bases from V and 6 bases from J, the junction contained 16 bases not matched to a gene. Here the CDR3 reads CASSPSTRDYPLNEQFF. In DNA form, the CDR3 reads TGTGCCAGCAGCCCCTCGACCCGGGACTACCCCCTCAATGAGCAGTTCTTC.

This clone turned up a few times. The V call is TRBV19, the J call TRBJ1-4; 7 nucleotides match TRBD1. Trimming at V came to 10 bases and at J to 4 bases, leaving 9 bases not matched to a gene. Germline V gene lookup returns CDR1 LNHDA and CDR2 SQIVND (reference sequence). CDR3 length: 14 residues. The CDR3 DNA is TGTGCCACCGCCCCCCGGGACAGTAATGAAAAACTGTTTTTT. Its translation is CATAPRDSNEKLFF. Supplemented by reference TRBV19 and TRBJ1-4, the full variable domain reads DGGITQSPKYLFRKEGQNVTLSCEQNLNHDAMYWYRQDPGQGLRLIYYSQIVNDFQKGDIAEGYSVSREKKESFPLTVTSAQKNPTAFYLCATAPRDSNEKLFFGSGTQLSVL.

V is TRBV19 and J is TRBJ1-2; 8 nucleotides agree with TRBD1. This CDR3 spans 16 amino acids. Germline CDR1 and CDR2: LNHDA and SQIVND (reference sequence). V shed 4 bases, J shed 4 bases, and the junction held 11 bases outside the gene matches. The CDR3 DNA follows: TGTGCCAGTAGTACTCCTCCGGGACAGGTTGGCTATGGCTACACCTTC. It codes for CASSTPPGQVGYGYTF.

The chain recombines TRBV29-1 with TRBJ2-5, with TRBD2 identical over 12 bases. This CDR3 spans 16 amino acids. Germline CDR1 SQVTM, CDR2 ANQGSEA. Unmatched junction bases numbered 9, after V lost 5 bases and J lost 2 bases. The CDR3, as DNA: TGCAGCGTTTGGGCTAGCGGGGGGGCGGGTCAAGAGACCCAGTACTTC. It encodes CSVWASGGAGQETQYF. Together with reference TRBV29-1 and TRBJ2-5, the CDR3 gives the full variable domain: SAVISQKPSRDICQRGTSLTIQCQVDSQVTMMFWYRQQPGQSLTLIATANQGSEATYESGFVIDKFPISRPNLTFSTLTVSNMSPEDSSIYLCSVWASGGAGQETQYFGPGTRLLVL.

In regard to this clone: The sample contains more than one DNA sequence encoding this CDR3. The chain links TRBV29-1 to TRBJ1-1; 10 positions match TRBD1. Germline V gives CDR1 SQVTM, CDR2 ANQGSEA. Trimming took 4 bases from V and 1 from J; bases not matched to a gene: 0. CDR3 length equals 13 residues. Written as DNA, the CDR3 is TGCAGCGTTGGGACAGGGGGGAACACTGAAGCTTTCTTT. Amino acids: CSVGTGGNTEAFF.

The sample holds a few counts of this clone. DNA for the CDR3: TGTGCCAGCTCGGGCGGGAGGGCCGTCGATGAGCAGTTCTTC. Residues: CASSGGRAVDEQFF. The chain links TRBV28 to TRBJ2-1, with 9 positions matching TRBD2. CDR3 length: 14 amino acids. Germline trimming cut 8 bases from V and 8 bases from J; bases unmatched to any gene: 10. The V gene's germline CDR1 is MDHEN and CDR2 SYDVKM. Filled out from reference TRBV28 and TRBJ2-1, the complete variable domain reads DVKVTQSSRYLVKRTGEKVFLECVQDMDHENMFWYRQDPGLGLRLIYFSYDVKMKEKGDIPEGYSVSREKKERFSLILESASTNQTSMYLCASSGGRAVDEQFFGPGTRLTVL.

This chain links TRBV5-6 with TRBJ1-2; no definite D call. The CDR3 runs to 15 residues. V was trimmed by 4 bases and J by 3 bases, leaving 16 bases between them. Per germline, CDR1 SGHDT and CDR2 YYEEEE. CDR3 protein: CASSRAGRNDYGYTF. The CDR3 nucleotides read TGTGCCAGCAGCCGGGCGGGTCGGAACGACTATGGCTACACCTTC.

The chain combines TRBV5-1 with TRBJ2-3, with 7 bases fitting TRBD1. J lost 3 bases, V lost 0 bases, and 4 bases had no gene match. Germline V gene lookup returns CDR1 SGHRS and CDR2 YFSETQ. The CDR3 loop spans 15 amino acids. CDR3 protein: CASSLVGDSTDTQYF. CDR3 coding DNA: TGCGCCAGCAGCTTGGTGGGGGACAGTACAGATACGCAGTATTTT.